One sample yielded the 7 T cell receptor beta chains listed below, sequenced in a study of blood T cell repertoires in COVID-19. Sequencing was performed with immunoSEQ multiplex PCR; in TCRdb, only in-frame clones are kept and a portion is missing. The sample consists of 150,000 to 200,000 clones, approximately 85% of them appearing once. Sequencing was done on a sample of peripheral blood. All receptors derive from a woman in her forties or fifties with COVID-19, enrolled during active disease.

The chain is built from TRBV6-6 and TRBJ1-6; no firm D call. Deletions cut 0 bases from V and 7 bases from J, with 7 bases between. The germline CDR1 and CDR2 sequences are MNHNY and SVGAGI (reference sequence). The CDR3 has 14 residues. CDR3 nucleotide sequence: TGTGCCAGCAGTTACTCGGAGAACAATTCACCCCTCCACTTT. It translates to CASSYSENNSPLHF.

The chain couples TRBV6-2 or TRBV6-3 to TRBJ2-5, with D perhaps TRBD1 (5 bases). V lost 6 bases and J 3 bases, leaving 11 bases between the germline ends. CDR3 length equals 13 residues. Germline-derived CDR1 and CDR2 are MNHEY and SVGEGT. The CDR3 region is CASSRTFKETQYF. CDR3 DNA sequence: TGTGCCAGCAGCAGGACATTTAAAGAGACCCAGTACTTC.

The chain joins TRBV6-5 to TRBJ1-1; D might be TRBD1 (6 bases). This CDR3 is built from 14 residues. V lost 4 bases, J lost 4 bases, and 13 bases lay in between. CDR1 is MNHEY and CDR2 is SVGAGI in the germline V gene. This CDR3 is CASSSHTGSTEAFF. The CDR3, as DNA: TGTGCCAGCAGTTCCCACACAGGGAGCACTGAAGCTTTCTTT.

The V gene is TRBV4-2, the J gene TRBJ2-7, with D tentatively TRBD2 (6 bases). CDR1 and CDR2 from the germline V gene are LGHNA and YNFKEQ. The CDR3 consists of 15 residues. V shed 1 base and J shed 2 bases, with 12 bases lying between them. The DNA for the CDR3 is TGTGCCAGCAGCCAAGTGGGGACTCCACCCTACGAGCAGTACTTC. Translation: CASSQVGTPPYEQYF.

The sample holds one count of this clone. The rearrangement uses TRBV10-3 and TRBJ2-5; the match to TRBD2 covers 9 bases. The CDR3 totals 16 residues. V dropped 0 bases and J dropped 1; count of bases not matched to a gene: 3. CDR1 is ENHRY and CDR2 is SYGVKD in the germline V gene. The CDR3: CAISESAGGPQETQYF. The CDR3 nucleotides read TGTGCCATCAGTGAGTCGGCGGGGGGGCCCCAAGAGACCCAGTACTTC.

This clone was recorded once. The CDR3 region has the DNA TGTGCCAGTAGTTCCGCCTTGGGGGGGTTAGAGACCCAGTACTTC. Translation: CASSSALGGLETQYF. V usage is TRBV19 and J usage is TRBJ2-5; 7 bases are a match to TRBD2. V shed 5 bases, J shed 4 bases, and the junction held 10 bases outside the gene matches. The CDR3 is 15 residues long. Looked up from germline, CDR1 is LNHDA and CDR2 is SQIVND (reference sequence).

This clone was found a few times. The chain links TRBV6-5 to TRBJ2-1; 8 bases fit TRBD1. The CDR3 runs 16 residues. The germline CDR1 and CDR2 sequences are MNHEY and SVGAGI. The trim removed 4 bases at V and 4 bases at J, leaving 9 bases unmatched. DNA for the CDR3: TGTGCCAGCAGTTGGACTGGACAGGGTCAATACAATGAGCAGTTCTTC. This gives the protein CASSWTGQGQYNEQFF.